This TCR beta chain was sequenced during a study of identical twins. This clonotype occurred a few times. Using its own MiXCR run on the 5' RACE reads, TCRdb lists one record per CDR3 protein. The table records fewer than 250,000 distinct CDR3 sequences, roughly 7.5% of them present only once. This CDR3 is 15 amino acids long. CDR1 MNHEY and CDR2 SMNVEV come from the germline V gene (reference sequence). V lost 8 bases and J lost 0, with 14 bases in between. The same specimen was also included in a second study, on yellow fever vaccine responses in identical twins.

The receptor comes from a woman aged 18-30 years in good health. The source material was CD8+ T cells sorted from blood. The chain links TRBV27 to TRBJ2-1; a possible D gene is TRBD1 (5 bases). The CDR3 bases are TGTGCCAGCGGACACAAAGGAAGCTCCTACAATGAGCAGTTCTTC. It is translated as CASGHKGSSYNEQFF.